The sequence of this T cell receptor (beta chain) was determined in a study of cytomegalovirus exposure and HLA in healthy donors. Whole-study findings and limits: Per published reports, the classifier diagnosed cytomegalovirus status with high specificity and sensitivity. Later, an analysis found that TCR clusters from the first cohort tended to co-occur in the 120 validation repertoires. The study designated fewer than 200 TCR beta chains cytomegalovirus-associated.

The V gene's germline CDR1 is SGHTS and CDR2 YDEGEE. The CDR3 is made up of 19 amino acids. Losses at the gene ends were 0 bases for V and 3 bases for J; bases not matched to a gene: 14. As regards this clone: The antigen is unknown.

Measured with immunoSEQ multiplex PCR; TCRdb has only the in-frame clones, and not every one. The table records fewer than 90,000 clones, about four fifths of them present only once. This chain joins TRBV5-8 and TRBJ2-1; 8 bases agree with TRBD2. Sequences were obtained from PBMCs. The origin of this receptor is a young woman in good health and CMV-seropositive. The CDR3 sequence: CASSLVVDSGTRGYNEQFF. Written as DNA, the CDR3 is TGTGCCAGCAGCTTGGTAGTGGATAGCGGGACCCGGGGCTACAATGAGCAGTTCTTC.